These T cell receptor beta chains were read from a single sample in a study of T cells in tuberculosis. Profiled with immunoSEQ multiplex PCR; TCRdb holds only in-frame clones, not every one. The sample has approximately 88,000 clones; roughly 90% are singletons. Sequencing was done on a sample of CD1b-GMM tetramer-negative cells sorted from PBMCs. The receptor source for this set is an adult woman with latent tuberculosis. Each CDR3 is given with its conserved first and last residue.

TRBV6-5 CASSPGWGSNQPQHF
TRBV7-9 CATQPPLSGTPLGDTQYF
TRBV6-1 CASSEGQGSSPLHF
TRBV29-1 CSVPTGHPPAEAFF
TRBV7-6 CASSLRRETRSPLHF
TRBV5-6 CASTPWGESTEAFF
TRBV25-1 CASSDYAGEIQETQYF
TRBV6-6 CATSVGADTQYF
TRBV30 CAWTSGLYGYTF
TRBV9 CASSGSADSYNEQFF
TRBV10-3 CAISFSRAHEQYF
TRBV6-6 CASSYDPGDNRNTF
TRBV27 CASSLSGWGRNTEAFF
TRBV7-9 CASSSRDRTYEQYF
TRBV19 CASSRQVNTDTQYF
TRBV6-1 CASRDAGLSYNEQFF
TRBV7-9 CASRTGLLPLHF
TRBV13 CASSLNFYEQFF
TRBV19 CASSTARDRAGRTQYF
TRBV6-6 CASTDRGNEKLFF
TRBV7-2 CASSLGGRHGYTF
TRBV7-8 CASSLGRGRNRGYTF
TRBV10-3 CAIRKGLDTGELFF
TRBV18 CASSPSDRRNEQFF
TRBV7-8 CASSLRQGHSPLHF
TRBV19 CASSILLGGNTEAFF
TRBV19 CASRGGGGTNYGYTF
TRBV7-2 CASSLLRLENQPQHF
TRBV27 CASSSGLAGGHNEQFF
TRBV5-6 CASSLGLGAQPQHF
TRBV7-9 CASSLGGTGVSGANVLTF
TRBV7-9 CASTLRLRTGNTGELFF
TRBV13 CASSSSLQGFLRPNTGELFF
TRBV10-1 CASSMILAGGTDTQYF
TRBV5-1 CASSLQTGTSYEQYF
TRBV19 CASSRQGNQPQHF
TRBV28 CASHLRVGGTEAFF
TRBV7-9 CASSLNSGRGEKLFF
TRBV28 CASSLSGGHFNEKLFF
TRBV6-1 CASSESSGSSTDTQYF
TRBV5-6 CASSHPDKTVNYGYTF
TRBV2 CASSATGQYGYTF
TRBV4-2 CASSLGQNTEAFF